Listed here are 8 T cell receptor beta chains from one sample, sequenced in a study of blood T cell repertoires in COVID-19. TCRdb keeps only in-frame clones here, not all; method: immunoSEQ multiplex PCR. The data show 70,000 to 85,000 clones, with about 91% seen just once and about 5% held by the top ten. The sample taken for sequencing was peripheral blood. These receptors were collected from a woman between 55 and 75 years old with active COVID-19.

This sequence joins TRBV2 and TRBJ1-4, with 9 bases lining up with TRBD1. Losses at the gene ends were 2 bases for V and 2 bases for J; bases not matched to a gene: 3. This CDR3 is built from 16 residues. Per the germline V gene, CDR1 is SNHLY and CDR2 is FYNNEI. The chain's CDR3 is CASSEPDRGTNEKLFF. The CDR3 DNA reads as TGTGCCAGCAGTGAACCGGACAGGGGCACTAATGAAAAACTGTTTTTT.

The chain carries TRBV6-5 and TRBJ1-2; a possible D gene is TRBD1 (6 bases). The length of the CDR3 is 14 residues. Trimming took off 6 bases at V and 4 bases at J, with 15 bases between the two ends. Per germline, CDR1 MNHEY and CDR2 SVGAGI. The CDR3 nucleotides are TGTGCCAGCAGCCTACAGGGATTGGGCTATGGCTACACCTTC. Its protein is CASSLQGLGYGYTF.

The gene calls are TRBV10-1 and TRBJ2-2; tentative D call: TRBD1 (5 bases). This CDR3 comprises 14 residues. Between the trimmed V and J ends, which lost 4 bases and 4 bases, there was a span of 10 bases. Germline CDR1 is WNHNN and CDR2 is SYGVQD (reference sequence). The CDR3 nucleotides are TGCGCCAGCAGTGTGCAGGGTGGCACCGGGGAGCTGTTTTTT. It encodes CASSVQGGTGELFF.

This chain uses TRBV11-3 with TRBJ2-3; the D gene is possibly TRBD1 (6 bases). The CDR3 extends over 16 amino acids. V was shortened by 5 bases and J by 1 base, with 16 bases between the two germline ends. Looked up from germline, CDR1 is SGHNT and CDR2 is YENEEA. The CDR3: CASSLWGQGCTDTQYF. In DNA, the CDR3 is TGTGCCAGCAGCCTATGGGGGCAGGGGTGCACAGATACGCAGTATTTT. Variable domain in full (rest from reference TRBV11-3 and TRBJ2-3): EAGVVQSPRYKIIEKKQPVAFWCNPISGHNTLYWYLQNLGQGPELLIRYENEEAVDDSQLPKDRFSAERLKGVDSTLKIQPAELGDSAVYLCASSLWGQGCTDTQYFGPGTRLTVL.

The chain carries TRBV28 and TRBJ2-1; D might be TRBD1 (6 bases). Germline CDR1 reads MDHEN; CDR2 reads SYDVKM. The germline V and J ends were trimmed by 5 bases and 9 bases, with 23 bases remaining between them. This CDR3 spans 16 amino acids. Here the CDR3 DNA reads TGTGCCAGCAGTCGATCCGGGACACCGTTGGGGGTTGAGCAGTTCTTC. Amino acids: CASSRSGTPLGVEQFF.

The chain uses TRBV20-1 and TRBJ2-3; D might be TRBD1 (5 bases). The CDR3 is 14 residues long. In germline, CDR1 is DFQATT, CDR2 SNEGSKA (reference sequence). Trimming cost V 3 bases and J 4 bases, with 14 bases left between them. Here the CDR3 reads CSASFQGWSDTQYF. The CDR3, as DNA: TGCAGTGCTAGTTTCCAGGGTTGGTCAGATACGCAGTATTTT.

The J gene is TRBJ1-2, the V gene TRBV19; D ambiguous. Germline CDR1 is LNHDA and CDR2 is SQIVND (reference sequence). V was pared by 5 bases and J by 3 bases, with 13 bases between. The CDR3 loop spans 14 amino acids. The CDR3 bases are TGTGCCAGTAGTTTAGCCGGTGAAGACTATGGCTACACCTTC. Amino acid sequence: CASSLAGEDYGYTF.

CDR3 region: CASSLGQGYTF. The CDR3 DNA reads as TGTGCCAGCAGCTTGGGACAGGGCTACACCTTC. This chain uses TRBV5-4 with TRBJ1-2; TRBD1 is a possible D gene (5 bases). The V end was cut by 0 bases, the J end by 8 bases, with 5 bases between. CDR3 length: 11 residues. CDR1 is SGHNT, CDR2 YYREEE, per germline (reference sequence).